A few counts support the clone carrying this T cell receptor (beta chain). Its cognate antigen is unknown. V was pared by 6 bases and J by 6 bases, with 18 bases between. This CDR3 is built from 14 residues. From germline, CDR1 is ENHRY and CDR2 SYGVKD. The data are from a study of human T cells and chemical hapten exposure. Study context: The patch tests put 0.01% DPC on the skin of the upper back and were read 6 days later.

Study-level findings and limits: Sensitizing to DPC left TCRs with a frequency above 1 in 1000 unaltered.

Time point noted: patch test 1, 2 weeks after DPC sensitization. Treatment: therapeutic diphenylcyclopropenone sensitization with weekly scalp DPC. MiXCR, run by TCRdb on the RACE reads, gives a single entry per CDR3 protein. The sample records around 110,000 distinct CDR3 sequences, about 12% being singletons. The sample was whole blood, taken in connection with sensitization to the hapten diphenylcyclopropenone (DPC). The chain combines TRBV10-3 with TRBJ2-7, with D possibly being TRBD2 (8 bases). This clonotype originated in a woman aged 50 to 60 with alopecia areata. Some clones in this sample may be carry-over from other donors' samples. CDR3: CAIREGLAGGEQYF. The CDR3 region has the DNA TGTGCCATCAGGGAAGGACTAGCAGGGGGCGAGCAGTACTTC.